This T cell receptor (beta chain) was captured in a study of early T cells in non-severe SARS-CoV-2 infection. A single record per CDR3 protein comes from TCRdb applying MiXCR to the 5' RACE reads. The profile shows 65,000 to 95,000 distinct CDR3 sequences, roughly 12% of them singletons. CDR1 and CDR2 from the germline V gene are SGHVS and FNYEAQ. Germline trimming cut 4 bases from V and 4 bases from J; bases unmatched to any gene: 2. This CDR3 has 14 residues. This receptor was obtained from an adult who was a healthcare worker with PCR-confirmed SARS-CoV-2 infection or an uninfected control (not recorded which). The donor label of this sample is uncertain. The material was whole blood, obtained at baseline. The chain joins TRBV7-6 to TRBJ2-5; the match to TRBD1 covers 11 bases. The CDR3 loop is CASSSGQGAETQYF. The DNA of the CDR3 is TGTGCCAGCAGCTCCGGACAGGGGGCAGAGACCCAGTACTTC.